A selection of T cell receptor beta chains follows, all from one sample in a study of beta chain features in type 1 diabetes. Method: immunoSEQ multiplex PCR; TCRdb's copy keeps in-frame clones and lacks some. The sample has some 290,000 clones, about 13% seen once; the top ten hold around 0.016%. Sequencing was done on a sample of naive CD4+ T cells from blood. The receptors shown here come from a man younger than 40 with type 1 diabetes. CDR3s include the opening cysteine and the closing phenylalanine or tryptophan. Fields, in order: V gene, CDR3 protein.

>TRBV28
CASSLSRGSGYTF
>TRBV18
CASSPTTGGNTEAFF
>TRBV7-2
CASSPSDRGSGANVLTF
>TRBV5-1
CASSLPGNTGELFF
>TRBV7-9
CASSLGTGRIEQYF
>TRBV28
CASIPTRGKGTDTQYF
>TRBV14
CASSQAGGGNEQFF
>TRBV28
CASSGDSQETQYF
>TRBV5-6
CASSLWSKEGRTGEQFF
>TRBV5-1
CASSVTPGQRSYEQYF
>TRBV7-9
CASSLVARETQYF
>TRBV29-1
CSVASVSGKGSTEAFF
>TRBV7-3
CASSPGAAGGSYNEQFF
>TRBV11-2
CASSLGSANTGELFF
>TRBV5-4
CASSLAPNRGFSYGYTF
>TRBV4-2
CASSQPTSGAPTDTQYF
>TRBV2
CASTAGWGNTEAFF
>TRBV28
CASTGQGRDTQYF
>TRBV5-1
CASSRQVQETQYF
>TRBV28
CASSQAGTSGTDTQYF